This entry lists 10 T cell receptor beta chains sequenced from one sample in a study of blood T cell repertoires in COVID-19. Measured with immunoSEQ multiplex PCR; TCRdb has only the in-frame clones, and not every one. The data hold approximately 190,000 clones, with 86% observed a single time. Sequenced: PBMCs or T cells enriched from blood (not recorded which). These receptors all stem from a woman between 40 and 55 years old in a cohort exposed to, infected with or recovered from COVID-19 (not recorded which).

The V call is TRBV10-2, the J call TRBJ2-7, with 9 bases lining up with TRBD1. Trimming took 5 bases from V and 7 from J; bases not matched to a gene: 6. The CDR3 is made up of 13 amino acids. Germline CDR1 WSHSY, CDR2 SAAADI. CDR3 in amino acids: CASSSGTGSEQYF. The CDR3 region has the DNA TGCGCCAGCAGTTCCGGGACAGGGTCTGAGCAGTACTTC.

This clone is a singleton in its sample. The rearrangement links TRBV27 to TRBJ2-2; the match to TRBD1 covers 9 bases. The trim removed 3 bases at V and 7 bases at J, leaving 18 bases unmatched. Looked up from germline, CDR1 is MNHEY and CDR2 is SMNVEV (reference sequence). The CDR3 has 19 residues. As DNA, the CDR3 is TGTGCCAGCAGTTTGCTCTATTTCCTAACGGGACAGGGTCACGGGGAGCTGTTTTTT. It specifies CASSLLYFLTGQGHGELFF.

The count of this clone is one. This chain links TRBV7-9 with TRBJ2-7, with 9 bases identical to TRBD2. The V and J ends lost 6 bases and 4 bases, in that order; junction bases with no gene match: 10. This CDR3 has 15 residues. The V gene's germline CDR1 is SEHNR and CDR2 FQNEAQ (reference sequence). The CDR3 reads CASRSWREGLYEQYF. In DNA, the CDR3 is TGTGCCAGCAGAAGTTGGCGGGAGGGCCTTTACGAGCAGTACTTC.

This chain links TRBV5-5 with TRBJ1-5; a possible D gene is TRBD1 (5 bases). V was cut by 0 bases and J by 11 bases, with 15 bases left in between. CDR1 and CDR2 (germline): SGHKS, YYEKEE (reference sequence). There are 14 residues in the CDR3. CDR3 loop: CASSLGGVDSAQHF. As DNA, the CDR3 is TGTGCCAGCAGCTTGGGGGGGGTTGATTCCGCCCAGCATTTT.

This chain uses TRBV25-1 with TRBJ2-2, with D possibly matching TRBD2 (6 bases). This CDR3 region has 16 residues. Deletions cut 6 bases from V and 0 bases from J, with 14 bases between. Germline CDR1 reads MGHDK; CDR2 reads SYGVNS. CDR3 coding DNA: TGTGCCAGCAGGCAGACCTGGGGGGCGAACACCGGGGAGCTGTTTTTT. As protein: CASRQTWGANTGELFF.

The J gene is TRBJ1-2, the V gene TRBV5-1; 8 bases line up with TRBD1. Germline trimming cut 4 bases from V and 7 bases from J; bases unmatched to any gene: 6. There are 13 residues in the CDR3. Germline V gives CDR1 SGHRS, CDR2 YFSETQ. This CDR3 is CASSLDRGRGYTF. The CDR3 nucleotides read TGCGCCAGCAGCCTCGACAGGGGCCGTGGCTACACCTTC.

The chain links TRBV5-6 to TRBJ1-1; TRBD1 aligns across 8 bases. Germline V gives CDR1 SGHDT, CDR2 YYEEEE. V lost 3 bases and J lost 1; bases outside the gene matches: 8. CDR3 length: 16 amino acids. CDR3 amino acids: CASSSAGGGRNTEAFF. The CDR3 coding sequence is TGTGCCAGCAGCTCCGCAGGGGGCGGCCGGAACACTGAAGCTTTCTTT.

The CDR3 loop reads CASSPATGSYGYTF. CDR3 DNA sequence: TGTGCCAGCAGCCCAGCAACAGGAAGCTATGGCTACACCTTC. V and J are TRBV3-1 (or the pseudogene TRBV3-2) and TRBJ1-2, with a tentative D call TRBD1 (5 bases). Germline V gene lookup returns CDR1 LGHDT and CDR2 YNNKEL (reference sequence). This CDR3 comprises 14 residues. V was pared by 4 bases and J by 4 bases, with 13 bases between.

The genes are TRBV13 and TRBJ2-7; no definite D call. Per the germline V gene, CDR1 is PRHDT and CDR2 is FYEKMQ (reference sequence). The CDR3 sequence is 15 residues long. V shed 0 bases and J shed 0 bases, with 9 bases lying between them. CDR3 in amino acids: CASSLGLANSYEQYF. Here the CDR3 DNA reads TGTGCCAGCAGCTTAGGGTTGGCCAACTCCTACGAGCAGTACTTC.

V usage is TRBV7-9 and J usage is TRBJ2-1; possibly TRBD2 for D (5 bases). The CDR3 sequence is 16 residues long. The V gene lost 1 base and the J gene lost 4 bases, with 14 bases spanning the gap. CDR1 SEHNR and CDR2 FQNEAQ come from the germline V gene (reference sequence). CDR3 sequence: CASSLVGEPAYNEQFF. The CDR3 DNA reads TGTGCCAGCAGCTTAGTGGGAGAACCAGCATACAATGAGCAGTTCTTC.